This T cell receptor (beta chain) was identified in a study of blood T cell repertoires in COVID-19. Study-level background: Whether acute or convalescent, the COVID-19 samples came from the United States, Italy and Spain. From T cells, B-cell-depleted T cells, or PBMCs came the material, which was cDNA or gDNA.

Methods used by the authors: Reference gene primer amplification in the assay estimated nucleated cell counts. Repertoires were generated with immunoSEQ multiplex PCR, while TCRdb's copy carries only in-frame clones and drops some. The D gene and trimming were derived from the DNA, and the V and J assignments and clone size from that table. The sample has tens of thousands of clones, roughly 80% seen once. Recruited during active infection, patients (from Seattle) were subsequently followed longitudinally. Trimming took 6 bases from V and 3 from J; bases not matched to a gene: 7. CDR3 length: 14 amino acids. Germline V lookup: CDR1 MNHEY, CDR2 SVGAGI.

Sequenced material: peripheral blood. The receptor comes from a man between 60 and 75 years old with COVID-19, enrolled during active disease. V is TRBV6-5 and J is TRBJ2-7; 8 bases are a match to TRBD2. CDR3 nucleotide sequence: TGTGCCAGCAGCGCCGGACTAGCTGTCTACGAGCAGTACTTC. Encoded protein: CASSAGLAVYEQYF.